This T cell receptor (beta chain) originates from a study of blood T cell repertoires in COVID-19. At the level of the study: The origin of the acute and convalescent COVID-19 samples was the United States, Italy and Spain. PBMCs, B-cell-depleted T cells, or T cells were the source of the cDNA or gDNA that made up the material.

Original analysis: For nucleated cells, counts were estimated from reference gene primer amplification. The repertoire was sequenced with immunoSEQ multiplex PCR; TCRdb's copy has only in-frame clones and lacks some. The V and J calls and the clone size are those of that table, but D and trimming were determined from the DNA. The table lists 30,000 to 40,000 clones, approximately 80% of them singletons. The CDR3 length is 14 residues. Trimming took off 6 bases at V and 0 bases at J, with 11 bases between the two ends. Germline V gene lookup returns CDR1 MNHEY and CDR2 SVGAGI. This sequence joins TRBV6-5 and TRBJ1-2, with no clear D. The sample consisted of peripheral blood. The receptor was derived from a woman in her 70s with acute or convalescent COVID-19. CDR3 DNA sequence: TGTGCCAGCAGAGCAGCGCCTCCTAACTATGGCTACACCTTC. As protein: CASRAAPPNYGYTF.